The clone carrying this T cell receptor beta chain was recorded a few times. Its matching antigen is unknown. MiXCR was run by TCRdb on the RT-PCR reads, yielding one entry per CDR3 protein. Counted here are about half a million distinct CDR3 sequences, roughly 23% occurring once; the ten biggest clones make up approximately 2%. This sample is part of a study of response to subunit inactivated influenza vaccine. The CDR3 has 15 residues. The V gene end was trimmed by 3 bases and the J gene end by 3 bases; junction bases not matched to a gene: 11. Germline V gene sequence: CDR1 DFQATT, CDR2 SNEGSKA (reference sequence). Regarding the study as a whole: Authors suggested each seasonal flu vaccination may recruit only limited numbers of new T cells.

The input for sequencing was CD4+ T cells sorted from PBMCs, taken less than 6 days after vaccination. This TCR was sampled from a man aged 50-60 years who received an inactivated influenza vaccine. V gene TRBV20-1 combines with J gene TRBJ2-7; 7 nucleotides line up with TRBD2. The CDR3 here is CSASPMSGVNYEQYF. The CDR3 DNA is TGCAGTGCTAGCCCAATGAGCGGGGTTAACTACGAGCAGTACTTC.